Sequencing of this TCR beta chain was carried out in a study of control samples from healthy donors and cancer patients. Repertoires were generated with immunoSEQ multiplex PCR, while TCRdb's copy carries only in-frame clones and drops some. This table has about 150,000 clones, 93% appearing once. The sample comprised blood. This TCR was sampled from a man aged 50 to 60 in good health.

The CDR3 region is CASSVVGDYTDTQYF. The CDR3 DNA reads TGTGCCAGCAGCGTAGTTGGGGACTACACAGATACGCAGTATTTT. The chain joins TRBV9 to TRBJ2-3, with TRBD2 matching over 7 bases. V dropped 0 bases and J dropped 2; count of bases not matched to a gene: 3. The germline gives CDR1 SGDLS, CDR2 YYNGEE. The CDR3 has 15 amino acids.